This TCR beta chain was found in a study of beta chain features in type 1 diabetes. The isolated RNA, all of it, was reverse transcribed, so expressed TCRB transcripts were what got sequenced. Libraries were prepared by immunoSEQ multiplex PCR; TCRdb keeps only in-frame clonotypes and omits some of them. This table holds some 350,000 clones, 8.5% to 10% found once. The CDR3 totals 15 residues. Germline V lookup: CDR1 KGHSH, CDR2 LQKENI. V lost 2 bases to trimming and J lost 1 base, with 9 bases between them. This clone was seen repeatedly, ten times or more. Its antigen is as yet unknown. The single heparinised draw taken from each donor contained roughly 100 mL of blood on average. Whole-study findings and limits: TCRB CDR3s were moderately but significantly shorter in Type 1 diabetes patients in all four CD4+ subsets. Cells with high TCR expression could be over-represented when cDNA is sequenced.

Sequencing was done on a sample of central memory CD4+ T cells from blood. This TCR derives from a young man with type 1 diabetes. The J gene is TRBJ2-1, the V gene TRBV18, with D uncertain. CDR3 sequence: CASSPEELSYNEQFF. The CDR3 DNA is TGTGCCAGCTCACCAGAGGAACTTTCCTACAATGAGCAGTTCTTC.